The rows below give T cell receptor beta chains drawn from one sample of a study of response to subunit inactivated influenza vaccine. From the RT-PCR reads, TCRdb called clonotypes with MiXCR, one entry per CDR3 protein. The repertoire consists of over 750,000 distinct CDR3 sequences, with over 20% occurring once and the leading ten covering around 9.6%. The starting material was PBMCs from blood, obtained 4 to 6 days after vaccination. These receptor sequences come from a man aged 50 or older who received an inactivated influenza vaccine. The CDR3 runs from the conserved cysteine through the conserved F or W. The D gene is left open where the match is weak. Size tells how often a clone was seen (once, few, many) or the class of an expanded clone, and some rows leave it out.

>TRBV20-1|TRBJ2-7|.|few
TGCAGTGCGTACAGTGACAGTTCCTACGAGCAGTACTTC
CSAYSDSSYEQYF
>TRBV5-1|TRBJ2-7|.|few
TGCGCCAGCAGCGGGGCAGCTAACTCCTACGAGCAGTACTTC
CASSGAANSYEQYF
>TRBV5-8|TRBJ2-2|.|.
TGTGCCAGCAGCTTGATGGGGACTCACACCGGGGAGCTGTTTTTT
CASSLMGTHTGELFF
>TRBV7-6|TRBJ1-2|TRBD1|.
TGTGCCAGCAGCTTAGTCCAAGGGACAGCCTATGGCTACACCTTC
CASSLVQGTAYGYTF
>TRBV20-1|TRBJ2-3|.|.
TGCAGTGCTCCTAGACAGGACGGCACAGATACGCAGTATTTT
CSAPRQDGTDTQYF
>TRBV12-3/TRBV12-4|TRBJ2-7|TRBD2|few
TGTGCCAGCAGTTTAGGTCCTAGCGGGGGATATGAGCAGTACTTC
CASSLGPSGGYEQYF
>TRBV9|TRBJ2-2|TRBD2|few
TGTGCCAGTAGTATAGCGGGGGGGAATAGAGTGACCGGGGAGCTGTTTTTT
CASSIAGGNRVTGELFF
>TRBV12-3/TRBV12-4|TRBJ2-7|TRBD1|few
TGTGCCAGCAGTATAGACAGGGTGTCATCCTACGAGCAGTACTTC
CASSIDRVSSYEQYF
>TRBV20-1|TRBJ1-3|.|few
TGCAGTGCTAGAGGGGTGGGTCCCAGGGGAAACACCATATATTTT
CSARGVGPRGNTIYF
>TRBV6-2/TRBV6-3|TRBJ2-7|TRBD1|many
TGTGCCAGCAGTTATCGGACAGGGAAGGACTACGAGCAGTACTTC
CASSYRTGKDYEQYF
>TRBV4-1|TRBJ2-7|TRBD1|.
TGCGCCAGCAGCCAAGATCAGGGACAGGGGGCCTACGAGCAGTACTTC
CASSQDQGQGAYEQYF
>TRBV4-2|TRBJ2-7|.|few
TGTGCCAGCAGCCAAGCTGGGAACACCGACGAGCAGTACTTC
CASSQAGNTDEQYF
>TRBV12-3/TRBV12-4|TRBJ1-5|.|few
TGTGCCAGCAGTTTCAGGGCCAATCAGCCCCAGCATTTT
CASSFRANQPQHF
>TRBV7-2|TRBJ2-4|.|few
TGTGCCAGCAGCTTGCAGGGAGCCATTCAGTACTTC
CASSLQGAIQYF
>TRBV12-3/TRBV12-4|TRBJ1-4|TRBD1|.
TGTGCCAGCGACGGACAGGGAGGCGAAAAACTGTTTTTT
CASDGQGGEKLFF
>TRBV4-1|TRBJ2-1|.|.
TGCGCCAGCAGCCAGCTCCCTAAGATTGGGGTTGAGCAGTTCTTC
CASSQLPKIGVEQFF
>TRBV9|TRBJ2-2|TRBD2|.
TGTGCTAGCAGCGCGGGAGGGCGGTCGGGGGAGCTGTTTTTT
CASSAGGRSGELFF
>TRBV5-1|TRBJ2-7|TRBD1|once
TGCGCCAGCAGCCCCCCGGGACAGGCTCCTTTC
CASSPPGQAPF
>TRBV5-1|TRBJ2-7|TRBD2|few
TGCGCCAGCAGCCCAGGTTGGGGGGGAACCTACGAGCAGTACTTC
CASSPGWGGTYEQYF
>TRBV19|TRBJ2-1|TRBD2|many
TGTGCCAGTCGGGACCGGGACTACCTCTACAATGAGCAGTTCTTC
CASRDRDYLYNEQFF
>TRBV29-1|TRBJ2-3|.|once
TGCAGCGTTGAATCAGGGCGCATCACAGATACGCAGTATTTT
CSVESGRITDTQYF
>TRBV19|TRBJ2-1|TRBD2|few
TGTGCCAGTAGTCCCCAACGGACTAGCGGGAACTCGGGCAATGAGCAGTTCTTC
CASSPQRTSGNSGNEQFF
>TRBV18|TRBJ1-4|.|few
TGTGCCAGCTCACCGGCGAGGGATGGAAAACTGTTTTTT
CASSPARDGKLFF
>TRBV3-1|TRBJ2-3|TRBD2|.
TGTGCCAGCAGCCCTACTAGCGGGAGGGCCGGGTCAGATACGCAGTATTTT
CASSPTSGRAGSDTQYF
>TRBV3-1|TRBJ2-2|.|.
TGTGCCAGCAGCCAAGTGACTTTATACACCGGGGAGCTGTTTTTT
CASSQVTLYTGELFF
>TRBV12-3/TRBV12-4|TRBJ2-3|.|many
TGTGCCAGCAGTACTGGTGGAGATACGCAGTATTTT
CASSTGGDTQYF
>TRBV4-1|TRBJ2-6|.|.
TGCGCCAGCAGCCAACTGGGGATAAGCTCTGGGGCCAACGTCCTGACTTTC
CASSQLGISSGANVLTF
>TRBV28|TRBJ2-2|.|many
TGTGCCAGCAGTTTGGGGCTGACCGGGGAGCTGTTTTTT
CASSLGLTGELFF
>TRBV6-5|TRBJ2-5|TRBD2|.
TGTGCCAGCAGTTACGGGACTAGCAAAGCAGAGACCCAGTACTTC
CASSYGTSKAETQYF
>TRBV4-3|TRBJ1-1|.|few
TGCGCCAGCAGCCAAGAACGGGGAGTTAGGACTGAAGCTTTCTTT
CASSQERGVRTEAFF
>TRBV5-4|TRBJ1-6|TRBD1|.
TGTGCCAGCAGCGGGGGAGGGGGCGTTGGTTCACCCCTCCACTTT
CASSGGGGVGSPLHF
>TRBV7-8|TRBJ2-5|.|.
TGTGCCAGCAGCTTTCGCGGGGAAGGGACCCAGTACTTC
CASSFRGEGTQYF
>TRBV7-2|TRBJ2-7|TRBD1|.
TGTGCCAGCAGCTTCGGCCGACAGGGGGCGAGCGAGCAGTACTTC
CASSFGRQGASEQYF
>TRBV6-2/TRBV6-3|TRBJ2-2|TRBD1|.
TGTGCCAGCAGGCCAAACAGGGGAACCGGGGAGCTGTTTTTT
CASRPNRGTGELFF
>TRBV5-5|TRBJ2-1|TRBD1|few
TGTGCCAGCAGCTTGGGGGGACAGTCCTACAATGAGCAGTTCTTC
CASSLGGQSYNEQFF
>TRBV12-3/TRBV12-4|TRBJ2-7|TRBD1|many
TGTGCCAGCAGTCTGGGGGACAGGGAACCCTACGAGCAGTACTTC
CASSLGDREPYEQYF
>TRBV20-1|TRBJ2-6|TRBD2|few
TGCAGTGCTAGAGATGGTGCTAGCGGAAAGAACGTCCTGACTTTC
CSARDGASGKNVLTF
>TRBV5-1|TRBJ2-5|TRBD1|.
TGCGCCAGCAGCCCCGGACAGGGGGCATGGGAGACCCAGTACTTC
CASSPGQGAWETQYF
>TRBV7-2|TRBJ2-7|TRBD1|.
TGTGCCAGCAGCTTAGAGGGACAGAGACGCTACGAGCAGTACTTC
CASSLEGQRRYEQYF
>TRBV9|TRBJ2-7|.|few
TGTGCCAGCAGCCACGCGAGTGAGAACGAGCAGTACTTC
CASSHASENEQYF
>TRBV9|TRBJ2-1|TRBD2|.
TGTGCCAGCAGCGTATTGAGTAGCGCTAGCGGGGTAAGCAATGAGCAGTTCTTC
CASSVLSSASGVSNEQFF
>TRBV3-1|TRBJ2-7|TRBD2|once
TGTGCCAGCAGCCAAGAGGGACTAGCGGGAGGAACCTACGAGCAGTACTTC
CASSQEGLAGGTYEQYF
>TRBV10-3|TRBJ2-1|.|.
TGTGCCATCAGAAACCGTAGCTCCTACAATGAGCAGTTCTTC
CAIRNRSSYNEQFF
>TRBV10-1|TRBJ2-7|.|.
TGCGCCCTTCTCCCCCGGGCCGCTGGACAGCTGGGTTACGAGCAGTACTTC
CALLPRAAGQLGYEQYF
>TRBV7-2|TRBJ2-1|.|.
TGTGCCAGCAGCTTAGTGGATTCATATGAGCAGTTCTTC
CASSLVDSYEQFF
>TRBV12-3/TRBV12-4|TRBJ1-2|.|many
TGTGCCAGCAGTGGAAGCTATGGCTACACCTTC
CASSGSYGYTF
>TRBV7-9|TRBJ1-1|.|few
TGTGCCAGCAGCTTAGGGGTTTATGGCACTGAAGCTTTCTTT
CASSLGVYGTEAFF
>TRBV29-1|TRBJ2-2|TRBD1|once
TGCAGCGTTGACGGGACAGGCGCGAACACCGGGGAGCTGTTTTTT
CSVDGTGANTGELFF
>TRBV14|TRBJ1-1|.|.
TGTGCCAGCAGCCCCCCGGGGAGGGGCACTGAAGCTTTCTTT
CASSPPGRGTEAFF
>TRBV6-2/TRBV6-3|TRBJ1-1|.|few
TGTGCCAGCAGTTACACCACCAGAACTGAAGCTTTCTTT
CASSYTTRTEAFF
>TRBV11-1|TRBJ2-7|.|.
TGTGCCAGCAGCAAAAACCGGGGCACCACCTACGAGCAGTACTTC
CASSKNRGTTYEQYF
>TRBV12-3/TRBV12-4|TRBJ2-3|.|.
TGTGCCAGCTACCTCGCCGGGGGCACAGATACGCAGTATTTT
CASYLAGGTDTQYF
>TRBV20-1|TRBJ2-7|TRBD2|.
TGCAGTGCTAGGAGGACTAGCGGGACATCTGGCGAGCAGTACTTC
CSARRTSGTSGEQYF
>TRBV6-8|TRBJ1-2|TRBD1|few
TGTGCCAGCAGAGACAGGGGCAACTATGGCTACACCTTC
CASRDRGNYGYTF
>TRBV6-5|TRBJ2-3|.|.
TGTGCCAGCAGTTACGCTAGCGTTCGCACAGATACGCAGTATTTT
CASSYASVRTDTQYF